This T cell receptor (beta chain) was recorded in a study of cytotoxic CD8 clonotypes in ibrutinib-treated CLL. Overall study: It was after a median about 12 months of treatment, range 6 to 36, that response samples were taken. Findings and limits, study-wide: Progressing patients had sampling times that differed from those of sustained-remission patients. Stable or contracted on treatment, public clonotypes were also uncommon.

The method was immunoSEQ multiplex PCR; TCRdb's version includes in-frame clones alone and lacks a portion of them. The top ten clones hold roughly an eighth of a sample with some 200,000 clones, over 60% of them seen once. This clone was picked up a small number of times. Its antigen is unknown. Per germline, CDR1 SNHLY and CDR2 FYNNEI. This CDR3 is built from 15 residues. Trimming left V 3 bases short and J 7 bases short, with 16 bases between. Material: PBMCs, obtained after 24 months of ibrutinib treatment. The chain recombines TRBV2 with TRBJ1-5; D gene uncertain. The sequence came from a human donor with chronic lymphocytic leukemia. Here the CDR3 reads CASSEVAAAGQPQHF. In DNA form, the CDR3 reads TGTGCCAGCAGTGAGGTTGCCGCGGCGGGGCAGCCCCAGCATTTT.